This TCR beta chain emerged from a study of blood T cell repertoires in COVID-19. At the level of the study: Samples representing acute and convalescent COVID-19 were sourced from the United States, Italy and Spain.

The assay was immunoSEQ multiplex PCR, and TCRdb's table has in-frame clones only and misses some. Altogether some 73,000 clones are present, more than 60% being singletons, with the ten largest covering around 20%. The sample comprised peripheral blood. The receptor's source is a man in his sixties with acute or convalescent COVID-19.

CDR3: CASSISATSTYGYTF. In DNA, the CDR3 is TGTGCCAGTAGTATTTCGGCGACATCCACGTATGGCTACACCTTC. The rearrangement links TRBV19 to TRBJ1-2; the D is unclear. Germline CDR1 and CDR2: LNHDA and SQIVND (reference sequence). The CDR3 length is 15 residues. Trimming removed 3 bases at V and 5 bases at J, with 16 bases between.